This note documents a single T cell receptor (beta chain) sequence. The data derive from a study of PD-1 blockade in mismatch repair-deficient tumors. Sequencing was performed with immunoSEQ multiplex PCR; in TCRdb, only in-frame clones are kept and a portion is missing. The sample carries some 100,000 clones, 70% to 85% recorded once. The ends lost 5 bases at V and 5 bases at J; junction bases unmatched: 14. This CDR3 is 18 amino acids long. The specimen comprised peripheral blood, sampled about 33 weeks after starting pembrolizumab. The source is an adult with mismatch repair-deficient cancer. This rearrangement joins TRBV5-3 to TRBJ1-5, with TRBD1 identical over 12 bases. TRBV5-3 is identified as an open reading frame with a role that is uncertain. CDR3 DNA: TGTGCCAGAAGTCAGCCGGGACAGGGGGCTCGGGAGGATCAGCCCCAGCATTTT. The encoded protein is CARSQPGQGAREDQPQHF.